The 17 T cell receptor beta chains reported below all come from one sample, sequenced in a study of beta chain features in type 1 diabetes. Expressed TCRB transcripts were sequenced because the entire RNA isolate underwent reverse transcription. The protocol was immunoSEQ multiplex PCR, while the TCRdb copy is restricted to in-frame clones and leaves out a portion. The repertoire holds around 300,000 clones, with around 15% as singletons. Sample: central memory CD4+ T cells from blood. The receptors here all came from a man aged 25-45 years in good health.

This chain uses TRBV29-1 with TRBJ2-3; D may be TRBD1 (6 bases). The CDR3 runs to 16 residues. Germline loops: CDR1 SQVTM, CDR2 ANQGSEA. Trimming left V 4 bases short and J 0 bases short, with 17 bases between. This CDR3 reads CSVARGYEVSTDTQYF. CDR3 nucleotide sequence: TGCAGCGTTGCAAGGGGGTATGAGGTTAGCACAGATACGCAGTATTTT.

The V gene is TRBV28, the J gene TRBJ1-5; 8 bases map to TRBD1. CDR3 length equals 15 residues. V dropped 6 bases and J dropped 6; count of bases not matched to a gene: 10. Germline-derived CDR1 and CDR2 are MDHEN and SYDVKM. The DNA of the CDR3 is TGTGCCAGCAGGCGACAGGGGTTAAGGGGTCAGCCCCAGCATTTT. It codes for CASRRQGLRGQPQHF.

This clone was seen a handful of times. The chain employs TRBV9 and TRBJ2-3; weak D call: TRBD2 (6 bases). CDR3 length: 16 residues. The V and J ends lost 4 bases and 2 bases respectively, with 17 bases between them. Per germline, CDR1 SGDLS and CDR2 YYNGEE. CDR3 nucleotides: TGTGCCAGCAGCCCTATAGCGGAGAGCTTCACAGATACGCAGTATTTT. Its translation is CASSPIAESFTDTQYF. The full variable domain, completed using reference TRBV9 and TRBJ2-3, is DSGVTQTPKHLITATGQRVTLRCSPRSGDLSVYWYQQSLDQGLQFLIQYYNGEERAKGNILERFSAQQFPDLHSELNLSSLELGDSALYFCASSPIAESFTDTQYFGPGTRLTVL.

The chain joins TRBV9 to TRBJ2-5, with 11 bases matching TRBD1. This CDR3 spans 15 amino acids. V trimming: 4 bases; J trimming: 5 bases; junction bases outside the gene matches: 7. Germline CDR1 reads SGDLS; CDR2 reads YYNGEE. This chain's CDR3 is CASSPGQGAYETQYF. In DNA, the CDR3 is TGTGCCAGCAGCCCAGGACAGGGGGCGTATGAGACCCAGTACTTC.

The rearrangement uses TRBV7-2 and TRBJ2-5; 9 nucleotides match TRBD1. The CDR3 has 15 amino acids. V was pared by 3 bases and J by 2 bases, with 4 bases of the junction left unmatched. In germline, CDR1 is SGHTA, CDR2 FQGNSA. CDR3 nucleotides: TGTGCCAGCAGCTTGTCTGGGACAGGGCAAGAGACCCAGTACTTC. This sequence encodes CASSLSGTGQETQYF.

V gene TRBV5-1 combines with J gene TRBJ2-3; D remains ambiguous. Germline lookup yields CDR1 SGHRS and CDR2 YFSETQ. Trimming left V 4 bases short and J 1 base short, with 4 bases between. The CDR3 spans 12 residues. CDR3 loop: CASSQRTDTQYF. The CDR3, as DNA: TGCGCCAGCAGCCAACGCACAGATACGCAGTATTTT.

This chain joins TRBV5-6 and TRBJ1-5; D might be TRBD1 (5 bases). Germline CDR1 SGHDT, CDR2 YYEEEE. The CDR3 runs 13 residues. V was pared by 0 bases and J by 9 bases, with 10 bases between. In nucleotides, the CDR3 is TGTGCCAGCAGCTTGGCTGGGGGTGGGCCCCAGCATTTT. It codes for CASSLAGGGPQHF.

This clone came up a few times. This chain links TRBV28 with TRBJ2-1; TRBD2 aligns across 11 bases. The CDR3 consists of 16 residues. CDR1 is MDHEN, CDR2 SYDVKM, per germline. J was trimmed by 3 bases and V by 5 bases; bases with no gene match: 6. Written as DNA, the CDR3 is TGTGCCAGCAGTGTAACCGGGACTAGCGGCTACAATGAGCAGTTCTTC. Amino acid sequence: CASSVTGTSGYNEQFF.

The rearrangement uses TRBV11-1 and TRBJ1-5, with D possibly being TRBD1 (5 bases). Germline V gene data show CDR1 as SGHAT and CDR2 as FQDESV (reference sequence). This CDR3 spans 16 amino acids. The V gene lost 1 base and the J gene lost 6 bases, with 16 bases spanning the gap. DNA of the CDR3: TGTGCCAGCAGCTTAGATGGGGGAGGGGCCGGTCAGCCCCAGCATTTT. Protein: CASSLDGGGAGQPQHF. The variable domain in full, completed from reference TRBV11-1 and TRBJ1-5, reads EAEVAQSPRYKITEKSQAVAFWCDPISGHATLYWYRQILGQGPELLVQFQDESVVDDSQLPKDRFSAERLKGVDSTLKIQPAELGDSAMYLCASSLDGGGAGQPQHFGDGTRLSIL.

The rearrangement uses TRBV11-3 and TRBJ2-5; 7 nucleotides match TRBD2. This CDR3 comprises 14 residues. V lost 5 bases to trimming and J lost 2 bases; unmatched junction nucleotides: 5. CDR1 is SGHNT, CDR2 YENEEA, per germline. CDR3 sequence reads: CASSPSRGQETQYF. The DNA for the CDR3 is TGTGCCAGCAGCCCCTCGCGGGGGCAAGAGACCCAGTACTTC.

V and J are TRBV6-6 and TRBJ2-7; 10 positions match TRBD2. Germline loops: CDR1 MNHNY, CDR2 SVGAGI (reference sequence). CDR3 length equals 13 residues. V shed 6 bases, J shed 7 bases, and the junction held 6 bases outside the gene matches. CDR3 DNA: TGTGCCAGCAGCAGCGGGGGGGCGAGAGAGCAGTACTTC. It codes for CASSSGGAREQYF.

The V gene is TRBV6-1, the J gene TRBJ2-7, with 12 bases fitting TRBD2. The ends lost 10 bases at V and 7 bases at J; junction bases unmatched: 8. CDR3 size: 13 residues. CDR1 is MNHNS and CDR2 is SASEGT in the germline V gene. CDR3 bases: TGTGCCACTACACTAGCGGGAGGAGGAGAGCAGTACGTC. Protein product: CATTLAGGGEQYV.

The chain uses TRBV2 and TRBJ1-1; D is perhaps TRBD1 (6 bases). The CDR3 has 12 residues. The germline V and J ends were trimmed by 11 bases and 1 base, with 11 bases remaining between them. CDR1 and CDR2 (germline): SNHLY, FYNNEI. CDR3 sequence: CASNRANTEAFF. The DNA of the CDR3 is TGTGCCTCAAACAGGGCGAACACTGAAGCTTTCTTT.

This clone has just a few counts. The V gene is TRBV2, the J gene TRBJ1-3; D not certain. CDR1 SNHLY and CDR2 FYNNEI come from the germline V gene. V lost 2 bases to trimming and J lost 5 bases, with 10 bases between them. CDR3 length: 14 amino acids. The CDR3 region has the DNA TGTGCCAGCAGTGAACTCAGTGATCGAAACACCATATATTTT. Amino acids: CASSELSDRNTIYF.

This clone came up a few times. V usage is TRBV5-5 and J usage is TRBJ2-6; no definite D call. V lost 4 bases and J 0 bases, leaving 5 bases between the germline ends. Germline V gives CDR1 SGHKS, CDR2 YYEKEE (reference sequence). The CDR3 runs to 14 residues. The CDR3 sequence is CASSTASGANVLTF. CDR3 in DNA: TGTGCCAGCAGCACCGCCTCTGGGGCCAACGTCCTGACTTTC.

Comment on this clone: Other DNA sequences in this specimen translate into the identical CDR3. The chain combines TRBV5-1 with TRBJ2-1; 11 bases line up with TRBD1. The CDR3 is made up of 14 amino acids. CDR1 is SGHRS, CDR2 YFSETQ, per germline. V shed 3 bases and J 6 bases; nucleotides not matched to a gene: 2. This CDR3 reads CASSSGTGGNEQFF. As DNA, the CDR3 is TGCGCCAGCAGCTCCGGGACAGGGGGCAATGAGCAGTTCTTC.

The genes are TRBV6-1 and TRBJ2-2, with D perhaps matching TRBD2 (6 bases). V lost 0 bases, J lost 6 bases, and 17 bases lay in between. CDR3 size: 17 residues. The germline CDR1 and CDR2 sequences are MNHNS and SASEGT. Here the CDR3 reads CASSEAGGGLVSGELFF. For the CDR3, the DNA is TGTGCCAGCAGTGAAGCGGGAGGAGGCTTGGTGTCCGGGGAGCTGTTTTTT.